These 9 T cell receptor beta chains were all obtained from the same sample, sequenced in a study of post-analysis software for immune sequencing data. Their specific antigens are unknown. Unique molecular identifiers were built into the TCR beta cDNA libraries. TCRdb re-analysed the PCR reads in MiXCR, keeping a single row per CDR3 protein. The profile shows hundreds of thousands of distinct CDR3 sequences, roughly 30% of them singletons. Study conclusions and caveats: Patients carried roughly five TRBV segments more frequently than controls did, and TRBV5-6, TRBV5-1 and TRBV20-1 were among them.

Sequenced material: blood. Receptor source: a girl aged 5 to 17 with multiple sclerosis.

The chain employs TRBV5-1 and TRBJ2-1; no definite D call. The CDR3 totals 14 residues. The germline V gene encodes CDR1 SGHRS and CDR2 YFSETQ. Trimming stripped 0 bases from V and 10 bases from J, with 14 bases between. The CDR3 sequence is CASSLASGLDEQFF. Written as DNA, the CDR3 is TGCGCCAGCAGCTTGGCCAGTGGTTTGGACGAGCAGTTCTTC.

This clonotype was counted between two and nine times. The chain is built from TRBV20-1 and TRBJ1-1; D is unclear. CDR3 length equals 15 residues. Germline CDR1 DFQATT, CDR2 SNEGSKA (reference sequence). V lost 4 bases and J 0 bases, leaving 15 bases between the germline ends. DNA for the CDR3: TGCAGTGCTACGCTGGCGATGACCATGAACACTGAAGCTTTCTTT. This codes for CSATLAMTMNTEAFF.

This chain uses TRBV12-3 or TRBV12-4 with TRBJ2-3, with unresolved D. Trimming removed 3 bases from V and 2 bases from J, with 9 bases in between. CDR3 length: 14 amino acids. The CDR3 region is CASSFVPNTDTQYF. In DNA, the CDR3 is TGTGCCAGCAGTTTCGTCCCTAACACAGATACGCAGTATTTT.

This clonotype was counted a few times. The V gene is TRBV4-1, the J gene TRBJ2-3; no reliable D call. V lost 3 bases to trimming and J lost 0 bases, with 10 bases between them. Germline-derived CDR1 and CDR2 are MGHRA and YSYEKL. The CDR3 extends over 15 amino acids. In DNA, the CDR3 is TGCGCCAGCAGCCACTTTCAGGCGAGCACAGATACGCAGTATTTT. Its translation: CASSHFQASTDTQYF.

The V and J genes are TRBV12-3 or TRBV12-4 and TRBJ2-1; no definite D call. Trimming left V 5 bases short and J 5 bases short, with 10 bases between. The length of the CDR3 is 13 residues. CDR3 nucleotides: TGTGCCAGCAGTGTCCTCATCGACAATGAGCAGTTCTTC. Translating gives CASSVLIDNEQFF.

In this sample, this clonotype turned up many times. The rearrangement links TRBV10-3 to TRBJ2-3; D is unresolved. The V and J ends lost 2 bases and 3 bases respectively, with 9 bases between them. CDR1 ENHRY and CDR2 SYGVKD come from the germline V gene. The CDR3 has 14 residues. In DNA, the CDR3 is TGTGCCATCAGTGAGGTGGATGGTACAGATACGCAGTATTTT. Protein sequence: CAISEVDGTDTQYF.

The chain carries TRBV20-1 and TRBJ2-7; tentative D call: TRBD1 (6 bases). CDR1 and CDR2 from the germline V gene are DFQATT and SNEGSKA (reference sequence). V was trimmed by 4 bases and J by 3 bases, leaving 16 bases between them. This CDR3 has 14 residues. The CDR3 sequence: CSAKGEWSLYEQYF. Here the CDR3 DNA reads TGCAGTGCTAAGGGGGAATGGTCGCTCTACGAGCAGTACTTC.

The chain is built from TRBV7-8 and TRBJ1-2; D is uncertain. The CDR3 is made up of 16 amino acids. V lost 1 base and J lost 1, with 13 bases in between. Germline values: CDR1 SGHVS, CDR2 FQNEAQ. In DNA, the CDR3 is TGTGCCAGCAGCTTAGATTTGCCCTACAATAACTATGGCTACACCTTC. Protein: CASSLDLPYNNYGYTF.

The chain combines TRBV5-6 with TRBJ2-5, with TRBD2 matching 10 bases. This CDR3 has 17 amino acids. In germline, CDR1 is SGHDT, CDR2 YYEEEE. The V and J ends lost 4 bases and 5 bases, in that order; junction bases with no gene match: 14. In DNA, the CDR3 is TGTGCCAGCAGCGGCGACCTGTATAGCGGGAGGAGGGAGACCCAGTACTTC. It codes for CASSGDLYSGRRETQYF.